This T cell receptor (beta chain) was retrieved from a study of response to subunit inactivated influenza vaccine (dated by TCRdb to 2016 to 2019). Turning to the overall study: Deep quantitative profiling of the T cell receptor repertoire was used in the study to follow responses to a trivalent subunit inactivated influenza vaccine. Results the study describes overall, beyond this receptor: According to the authors, only a limited number of new T cells may be recruited by each seasonal influenza vaccination.

This clonotype came up a few times. Its antigen remains unidentified. No much larger clonotype is one base removed from it; base qualities were not supplied. Receptors were amplified or captured by RT-PCR. The instrument was an Illumina HiSeq 2500. Starting from the raw public reads, TCRdb applied fastp trimming at Q25, assembled clones with MiXCR and retained in-frame beta chains. Each CDR3 protein appears once, grouped with its most common genes and DNA. For this sample there are a few hundred thousand distinct CDR3 sequences; 21% appear just once. Of the sample, around 9.6% is held by the ten largest clones. The germline V gene specifies KGHSH as CDR1 and LQKENI as CDR2. V is cut back by 2 bases and J by 6 bases, with 6 bases in the junction unmatched. From the cysteine through the phenylalanine, the CDR3 covers 16 amino acids. Only the CDR3 part of the read is kept: 48 bases, read in frame from the first base.

The chain couples TRBV18 to TRBJ2-1, with 11 middle bases fitting TRBD2. The receptor was derived from a man between 50 and 69 years old who received an inactivated influenza vaccine. Donor details come from another sample of the same person, matched by shared clones. Sample: PBMCs from blood, taken about 20 months after vaccination. The CDR3 has the sequence CASSPGLAGGPNEQFF. The nucleotides are TGTGCCAGCTCACCAGGGCTAGCGGGAGGTCCCAATGAGCAGTTCTTC.